The rows below give T cell receptor beta chains drawn from one sample of a study of shared clonotypes between healthy human individuals. Generated by immunoSEQ multiplex PCR, the TCRdb table keeps only in-frame clones and is missing some. Counted here are about 2.1 million clones, 93% occurring once; the ten biggest clones make up less than 2%. Sequencing used naive CD8+ T cells from PBMCs. These receptors came from a man aged 18 to 29 in good health. Some clones in this sample may be carry-over from other donors' samples. CDR3s include the opening cysteine and the closing phenylalanine or tryptophan. Fields, in order: V gene, CDR3 length, D gene, J gene, CDR3 protein. D genes are given only for firm matches.

TRBV28,15,TRBD2,TRBJ2-3,CATAGGRAVRDTQYF
TRBV19,14,NA,TRBJ2-7,CASSPYMNSYEQYF
TRBV27,15,NA,TRBJ2-1,CASSLRDGGRHEQFF
TRBV5-1,15,NA,TRBJ2-7,CASSLEIYRDYEQYF
TRBV4-2,14,NA,TRBJ2-7,CASSQGVERHEQYF
TRBV28,15,NA,TRBJ1-5,CASRTMSSSNQPQHF
TRBV13,15,NA,TRBJ2-2,CASSPRHPNTGELFF
TRBV6-1,13,TRBD1,TRBJ1-1,CASTGQGNTEAFF
TRBV15,16,TRBD2,TRBJ2-3,CATSTGLAGGPDTQYF
TRBV27,16,TRBD1,TRBJ2-1,CASSSRQGSSYNEQFF
TRBV10-3,13,NA,TRBJ2-7,CAISGGPEGQQYF
TRBV7-8,14,NA,TRBJ1-1,CASSFSGGITEAFF
TRBV5-4,14,TRBD1,TRBJ2-7,CASSFGTGDYEQYF
TRBV13,15,NA,TRBJ2-5,CASSSNREYQETQYF
TRBV5-1,16,TRBD2,TRBJ2-2,CASSATSGRATGELFF
TRBV7-3,13,NA,TRBJ2-3,CASSQKRPDTQYF
TRBV7-2,14,NA,TRBJ1-1,CASSVGGENTEAFF
TRBV11-2,13,NA,TRBJ2-5,CASSFTAGETQYF
TRBV19,14,TRBD1,TRBJ1-2,CASRPTGEVYGYTF
TRBV4-2,14,NA,TRBJ2-3,CASSQGGDTDTQYF
TRBV25-1,16,NA,TRBJ2-7,CASSEDQQGSGYEQYF
TRBV14,14,NA,TRBJ2-7,CASSKRNVAYEQYF
TRBV4-1,16,TRBD1,TRBJ1-2,CASSPQAGQGFDGYTF
TRBV4-3,17,NA,TRBJ2-1,CASSQDSPAGLVIEQFF
TRBV5-8,17,NA,TRBJ1-2,CASSLEGGTEIYYGYTF
TRBV28,15,TRBD1,TRBJ1-2,CASTPFRTGNYGYTF
TRBV27,16,TRBD1,TRBJ2-1,CASSQLDRVVWGEQFF
TRBV28,17,NA,TRBJ1-4,CASKPKTGLLTNEKLFF
TRBV6-6,16,TRBD1,TRBJ2-7,CASSLGPGQGPYEQYF
TRBV6-6,14,NA,TRBJ1-5,CASSYPGESQPQHF
TRBV2,15,NA,TRBJ2-3,CASSASFPITDTQYF
TRBV10-3,13,NA,TRBJ2-5,CAIGTGSEETQYF
TRBV29-1,12,NA,TRBJ1-2,CSVADRWDGYTF
TRBV27,15,NA,TRBJ1-5,CASSLLPPRNQPQHF
TRBV11-1,14,TRBD2,TRBJ2-3,CATRGEGLSDTQYF
TRBV11-2,16,NA,TRBJ2-3,CASSLEGYSSTDTQYF
TRBV7-2,13,NA,TRBJ2-7,CASSGLRTGKQYF